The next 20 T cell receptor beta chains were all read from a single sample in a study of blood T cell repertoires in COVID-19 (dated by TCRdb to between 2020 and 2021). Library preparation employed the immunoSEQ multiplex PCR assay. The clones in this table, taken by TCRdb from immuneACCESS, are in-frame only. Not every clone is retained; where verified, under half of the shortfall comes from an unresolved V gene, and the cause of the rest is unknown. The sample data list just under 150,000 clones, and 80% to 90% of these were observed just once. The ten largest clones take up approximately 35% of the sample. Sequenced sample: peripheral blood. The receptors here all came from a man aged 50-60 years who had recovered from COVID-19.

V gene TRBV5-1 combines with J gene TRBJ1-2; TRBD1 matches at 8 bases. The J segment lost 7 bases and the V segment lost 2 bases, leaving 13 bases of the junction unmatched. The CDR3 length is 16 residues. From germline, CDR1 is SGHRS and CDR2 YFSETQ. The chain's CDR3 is CASSLGPIGTGPGYTF. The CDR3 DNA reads TGCGCCAGCAGCTTAGGACCGATCGGGACAGGACCTGGCTACACCTTC.

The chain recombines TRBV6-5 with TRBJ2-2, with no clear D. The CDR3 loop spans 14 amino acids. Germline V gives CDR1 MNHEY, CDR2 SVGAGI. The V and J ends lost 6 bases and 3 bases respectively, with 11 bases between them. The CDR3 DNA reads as TGTGCCAGCAGATTCCGTCGGGACACCGGGGAGCTGTTTTTT. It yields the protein CASRFRRDTGELFF.

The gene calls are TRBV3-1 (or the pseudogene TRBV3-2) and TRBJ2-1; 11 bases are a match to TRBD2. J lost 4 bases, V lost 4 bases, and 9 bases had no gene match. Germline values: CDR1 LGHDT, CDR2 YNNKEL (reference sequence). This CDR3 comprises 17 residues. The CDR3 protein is CASSREGTSGGYNEQFF. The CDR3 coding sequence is TGTGCCAGCAGCCGTGAAGGGACTAGCGGTGGGTACAATGAGCAGTTCTTC.

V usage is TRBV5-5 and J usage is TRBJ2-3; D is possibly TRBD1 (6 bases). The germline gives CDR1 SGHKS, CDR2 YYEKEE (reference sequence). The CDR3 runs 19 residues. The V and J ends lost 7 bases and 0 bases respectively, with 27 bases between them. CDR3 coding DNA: TGTGCCAGCCCTCCGGACAGAAAGCATCGAGTCAAGAGCACAGATACGCAGTATTTT. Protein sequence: CASPPDRKHRVKSTDTQYF.

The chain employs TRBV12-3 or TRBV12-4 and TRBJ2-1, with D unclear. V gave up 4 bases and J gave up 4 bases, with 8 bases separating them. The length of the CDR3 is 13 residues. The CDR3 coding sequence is TGTGCCAGCAGTTCAAGCCAATACAATGAGCAGTTCTTC. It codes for CASSSSQYNEQFF.

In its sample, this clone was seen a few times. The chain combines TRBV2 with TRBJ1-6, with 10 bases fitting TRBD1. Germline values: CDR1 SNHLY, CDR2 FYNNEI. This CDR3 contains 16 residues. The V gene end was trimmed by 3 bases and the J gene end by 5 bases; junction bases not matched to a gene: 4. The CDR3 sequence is CASSDAGQGNNSPLHF. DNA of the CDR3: TGTGCCAGCAGTGATGCGGGACAGGGGAATAATTCACCCCTCCACTTT.

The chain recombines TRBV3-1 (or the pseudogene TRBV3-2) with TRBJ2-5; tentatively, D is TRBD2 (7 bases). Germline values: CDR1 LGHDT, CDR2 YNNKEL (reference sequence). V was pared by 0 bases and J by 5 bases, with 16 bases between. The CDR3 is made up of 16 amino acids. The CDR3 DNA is TGTGCCAGCAGCCAAGATCTATCACGGGGGGCGGAGACCCAGTACTTC. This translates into CASSQDLSRGAETQYF.

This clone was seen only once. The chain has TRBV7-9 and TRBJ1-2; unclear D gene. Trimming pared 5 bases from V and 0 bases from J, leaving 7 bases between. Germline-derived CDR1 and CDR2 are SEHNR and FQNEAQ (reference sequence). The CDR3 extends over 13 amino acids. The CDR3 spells CASSPPSNYGYTF. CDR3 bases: TGTGCCAGCAGCCCCCCGTCTAACTATGGCTACACCTTC.

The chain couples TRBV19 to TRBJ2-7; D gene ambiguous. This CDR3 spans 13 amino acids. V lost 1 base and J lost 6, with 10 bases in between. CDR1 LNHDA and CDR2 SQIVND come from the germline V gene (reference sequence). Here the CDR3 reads CASSIGGASEQYF. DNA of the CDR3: TGTGCCAGTAGTATAGGAGGAGCATCCGAGCAGTACTTC.

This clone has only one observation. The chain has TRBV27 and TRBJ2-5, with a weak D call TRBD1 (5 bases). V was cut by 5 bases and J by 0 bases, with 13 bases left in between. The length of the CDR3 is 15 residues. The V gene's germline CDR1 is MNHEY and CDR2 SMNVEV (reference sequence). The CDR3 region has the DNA TGTGCCAGCAGTCCTTGGAACAGGAACCAAGAGACCCAGTACTTC. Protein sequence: CASSPWNRNQETQYF.

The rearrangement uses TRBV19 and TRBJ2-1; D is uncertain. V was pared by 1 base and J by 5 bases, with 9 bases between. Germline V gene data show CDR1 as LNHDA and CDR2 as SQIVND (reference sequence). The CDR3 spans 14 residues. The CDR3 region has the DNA TGTGCCAGTAGTATAGCTCCAGTTAACAATGAGCAGTTCTTC. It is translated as CASSIAPVNNEQFF.

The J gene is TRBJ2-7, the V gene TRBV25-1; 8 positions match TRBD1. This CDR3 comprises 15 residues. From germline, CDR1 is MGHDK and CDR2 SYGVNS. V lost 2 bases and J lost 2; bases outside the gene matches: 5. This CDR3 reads CASSEPGQVTYEQYF. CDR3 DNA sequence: TGTGCCAGCAGTGAACCGGGACAGGTGACCTACGAGCAGTACTTC.

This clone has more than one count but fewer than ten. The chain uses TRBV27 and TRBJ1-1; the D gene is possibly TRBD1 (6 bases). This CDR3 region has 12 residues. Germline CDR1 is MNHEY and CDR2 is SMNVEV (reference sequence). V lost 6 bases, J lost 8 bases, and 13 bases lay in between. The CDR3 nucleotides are TGTGCCAGCAGCACGGGGACAACCGAAGCTTTCTTT. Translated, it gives CASSTGTTEAFF.

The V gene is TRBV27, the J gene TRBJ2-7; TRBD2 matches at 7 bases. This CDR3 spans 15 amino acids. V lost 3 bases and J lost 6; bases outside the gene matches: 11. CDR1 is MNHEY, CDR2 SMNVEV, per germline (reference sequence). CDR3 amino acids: CASSFDRLAAGEQYF. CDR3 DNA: TGTGCCAGCAGTTTCGATCGGCTAGCGGCTGGCGAGCAGTACTTC.

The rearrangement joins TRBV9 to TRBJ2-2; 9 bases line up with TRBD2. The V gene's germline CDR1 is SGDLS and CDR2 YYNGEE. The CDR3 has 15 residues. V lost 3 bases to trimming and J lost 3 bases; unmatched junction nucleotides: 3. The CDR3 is CASSAAGGHTGELFF. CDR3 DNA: TGTGCCAGCAGCGCCGCGGGGGGGCACACCGGGGAGCTGTTTTTT.

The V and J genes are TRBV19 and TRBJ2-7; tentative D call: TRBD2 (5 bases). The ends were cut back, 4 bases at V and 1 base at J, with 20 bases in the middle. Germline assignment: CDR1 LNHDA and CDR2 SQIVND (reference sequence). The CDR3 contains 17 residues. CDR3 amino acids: CASSNRRGGIGSYEQYF. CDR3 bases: TGTGCCAGTAGTAACCGTCGGGGTGGCATCGGATCCTACGAGCAGTACTTC.

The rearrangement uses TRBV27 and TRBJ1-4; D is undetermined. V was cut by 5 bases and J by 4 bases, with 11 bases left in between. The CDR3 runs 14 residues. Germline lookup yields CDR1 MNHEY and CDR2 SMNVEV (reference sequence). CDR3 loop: CASSPRRDNEKLFF. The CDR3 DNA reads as TGTGCCAGCAGTCCCCGGCGGGATAATGAAAAACTGTTTTTT.

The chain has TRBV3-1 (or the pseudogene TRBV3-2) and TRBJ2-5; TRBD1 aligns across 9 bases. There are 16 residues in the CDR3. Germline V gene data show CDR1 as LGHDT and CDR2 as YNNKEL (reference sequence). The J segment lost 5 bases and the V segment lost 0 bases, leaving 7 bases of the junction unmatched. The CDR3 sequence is CASSQEGTGGRETQYF. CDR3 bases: TGTGCCAGCAGCCAAGAAGGAACAGGGGGCAGGGAGACCCAGTACTTC.

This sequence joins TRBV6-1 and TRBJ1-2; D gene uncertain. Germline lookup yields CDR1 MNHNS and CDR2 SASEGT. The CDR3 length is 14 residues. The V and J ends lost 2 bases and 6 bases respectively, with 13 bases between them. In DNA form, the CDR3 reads TGTGCCAGCAGTGAAACACTCAGCGAAAATGGCTACACCTTC. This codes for CASSETLSENGYTF.

The CDR3 sequence: CARSLGQGSTDTQYF. CDR3 DNA sequence: TGTGCCAGAAGCTTAGGACAGGGTAGCACAGATACGCAGTATTTT. The V call is TRBV5-3, the J call TRBJ2-3, with TRBD1 matching over 8 bases. TRBV5-3 is an open reading frame whose function is uncertain. CDR3 length: 15 residues. Trimming at V came to 2 bases and at J to 0 bases, leaving 2 bases not matched to a gene.